This TCR beta chain comes out of a study of cytomegalovirus exposure and HLA in healthy donors. Study as a whole: A later analysis reported the same platform for the 120 validation repertoires and the 650 to 750 first-cohort repertoires. Whole-study findings and limits: Cytomegalovirus status was reportedly diagnosed by the classifier with high specificity and sensitivity. The tendency of first-cohort TCR clusters to co-occur in the 120 or so validation repertoires was the finding of a later analysis.

Remarks on this clone: Its target is not known.

Clones were read by immunoSEQ multiplex PCR, and TCRdb kept only the in-frame ones, dropping some. The data show 250,000 to 400,000 clones, 88% seen once. The donors were in the approximately 110-subject validation cohort; that cohort was separate from the roughly 730-subject first cohort. The V segment lost 4 bases and the J segment 1 base; nucleotides outside the gene matches: 6. Per germline, CDR1 SGHVS and CDR2 FNYEAQ. The CDR3 has 16 amino acids. The receptor comes from a young man in good health and CMV-seronegative. The V call is TRBV7-6, the J call TRBJ2-2; 7 nucleotides align to TRBD2. Material for sequencing was PBMCs. CDR3 sequence reads: CASSYVLAENTGELFF. CDR3 nucleotide sequence: TGTGCCAGCAGCTATGTTCTAGCGGAGAACACCGGGGAGCTGTTTTTT.